Shown below are 21 T cell receptor beta chains from a single sample sequenced in a study of Ad26.COV2.S vaccination and SARS-CoV-2 variants. As to treatment: around 19 received Ad26.COV2.S at low or high dose, single or two shots; roughly 5 received placebo; per-sample allocation not given. Collection of the samples took place on day 63 after the first injection of vaccine or placebo. Sequencing was performed with immunoSEQ multiplex PCR; in TCRdb, only in-frame clones are kept and a portion is missing. The data hold about 680,000 clones, with roughly 90% observed a single time. The sequences come from peripheral blood, collected in a trial of Ad26.COV2.S vaccine versus placebo. These receptors all stem from a person between 18 and 60 years old who received the Ad26.COV2.S COVID-19 vaccine or a placebo.

V is TRBV11-3 and J is TRBJ2-2; possible D gene TRBD2, 5 bases. V lost 5 bases and J lost 5, with 18 bases in between. CDR1 and CDR2 (germline): SGHNT, YENEEA. The CDR3 sequence is 16 residues long. For the CDR3, the DNA is TGTGCCAGCAGCCAAGGATTAGGGAGAGGAACCGGGGAGCTGTTTTTT. Translating gives CASSQGLGRGTGELFF.

The chain combines TRBV6-5 with TRBJ2-7, with 11 bases lining up with TRBD1. Losses at the gene ends were 6 bases for V and 5 bases for J; bases not matched to a gene: 6. The length of the CDR3 is 14 residues. Germline V gene lookup returns CDR1 MNHEY and CDR2 SVGAGI. CDR3 residues: CASRGTGGRNEQYF. As DNA, the CDR3 is TGTGCCAGCAGGGGGACAGGGGGTAGGAACGAGCAGTACTTC.

The chain links TRBV12-3 or TRBV12-4 to TRBJ2-4; D gene uncertain. The CDR3 length is 12 residues. Between the trimmed V and J ends, which lost 2 bases and 9 bases, there was a span of 8 bases. The CDR3 protein is CASSLTPPIQYF. CDR3 DNA sequence: TGTGCCAGCAGTTTAACGCCTCCCATTCAGTACTTC.

The V call is TRBV7-8, the J call TRBJ2-7; D might be TRBD2 (5 bases). The V and J ends lost 5 bases and 9 bases respectively, with 14 bases between them. CDR1 and CDR2 (germline): SGHVS, FQNEAQ. This CDR3 has 12 residues. The CDR3 spells CASSPARTAQYF. In DNA form, the CDR3 reads TGTGCCAGCAGCCCGGCCCGGACTGCGCAGTACTTC.

The V gene is TRBV27, the J gene TRBJ1-1, with a possible D match to TRBD1 (5 bases). The V gene lost 4 bases and the J gene lost 0 bases, with 9 bases spanning the gap. The CDR3 totals 14 residues. Looked up from germline, CDR1 is MNHEY and CDR2 is SMNVEV (reference sequence). The CDR3 here is CASSSGYMNTEAFF. The CDR3 region has the DNA TGTGCCAGCAGTTCAGGGTATATGAACACTGAAGCTTTCTTT.

This clone showed up just once. The V call is TRBV10-3, the J call TRBJ2-2, with 7 bases lining up with TRBD1. J lost 0 bases, V lost 4 bases, and 2 bases had no gene match. The CDR3 is 15 amino acids. CDR1 is ENHRY and CDR2 is SYGVKD in the germline V gene. This CDR3 reads CAISGTGPNTGELFF. The CDR3 DNA sequence: TGTGCCATCAGTGGGACAGGACCGAACACCGGGGAGCTGTTTTTT.

The chain has TRBV6-5 and TRBJ2-3; TRBD1 matches at 8 bases. The CDR3 has 16 residues. J gave up 1 base and V 3 bases, and 6 bases lay outside the gene matches. CDR1 and CDR2 from the germline V gene are MNHEY and SVGAGI. The CDR3 nucleotides read TGTGCCAGCAGTTATCCCTTGACAGGGGGCACAGATACGCAGTATTTT. Translating it yields CASSYPLTGGTDTQYF.

The rearrangement joins TRBV5-6 to TRBJ2-1; TRBD2 matches 8 bases. Germline CDR1 SGHDT, CDR2 YYEEEE. V was clipped by 4 bases and J by 7 bases; unmatched bases: 4. This CDR3 is 13 amino acids long. The CDR3 here is CASSQIAGNEQFF. Written as DNA, the CDR3 is TGTGCCAGCAGCCAGATAGCGGGGAATGAGCAGTTCTTC.

This sequence joins TRBV5-5 and TRBJ2-1, with D unclear. V was clipped by 0 bases and J by 4 bases, with 5 bases between them. Germline-derived CDR1 and CDR2 are SGHKS and YYEKEE (reference sequence). This CDR3 comprises 13 residues. The CDR3 reads CASSLEPYNEQFF. The DNA of the CDR3 is TGTGCCAGCAGCTTGGAACCTTACAATGAGCAGTTCTTC.

The gene calls are TRBV6-6 and TRBJ1-5; D is perhaps TRBD1 (5 bases). The CDR3 has 15 residues. Trimming removed 7 bases at V and 6 bases at J, with 19 bases between. Germline-derived CDR1 and CDR2 are MNHNY and SVGAGI (reference sequence). The CDR3 region is CASTTGRGKVQPQHF. Written as DNA, the CDR3 is TGTGCCAGCACCACGGGGAGGGGAAAGGTTCAGCCCCAGCATTTT.

V is TRBV3-1 (or the pseudogene TRBV3-2) and J is TRBJ1-2; TRBD1 is a possible D gene (5 bases). Deletions cut 4 bases from V and 7 bases from J, with 13 bases between. Germline CDR1 reads LGHDT; CDR2 reads YNNKEL (reference sequence). This CDR3 spans 13 amino acids. In nucleotides, the CDR3 is TGTGCCAGCAGCCTCCGAGCAGGGCCTGGCTACACCTTC. Amino acid sequence: CASSLRAGPGYTF.

The rearrangement joins TRBV11-2 to TRBJ2-5; TRBD2 aligns across 8 bases. Unmatched junction bases numbered 6, after V lost 1 base and J lost 2 bases. Germline lookup yields CDR1 SGHAT and CDR2 FQNNGV. This CDR3 is 16 amino acids long. The CDR3 sequence: CASSLAGGISQETQYF. DNA for the CDR3: TGTGCCAGCAGCTTAGCGGGGGGGATCTCTCAAGAGACCCAGTACTTC. Using reference TRBV11-2 and TRBJ2-5 for the parts outside the CDR3, the full variable domain is EAGVAQSPRYKIIEKRQSVAFWCNPISGHATLYWYQQILGQGPKLLIQFQNNGVVDDSQLPKDRFSAERLKGVDSTLKIQPAKLEDSAVYLCASSLAGGISQETQYFGPGTRLLVL.

The chain links TRBV7-8 to TRBJ2-2; D is unclear. The CDR3 is 17 residues long. Germline-derived CDR1 and CDR2 are SGHVS and FQNEAQ. V was trimmed by 1 base and J by 3 bases, leaving 15 bases between them. For the CDR3, the DNA is TGTGCCAGCAGCTTAGGTTGGGGTGGGAAAGACACCGGGGAGCTGTTTTTT. Its translation is CASSLGWGGKDTGELFF.

The gene calls are TRBV6-5 and TRBJ2-1, with 10 bases lining up with TRBD1. Germline V lookup: CDR1 MNHEY, CDR2 SVGAGI. The CDR3 runs to 16 residues. The ends lost 2 bases at V and 5 bases at J; junction bases unmatched: 6. In DNA form, the CDR3 reads TGTGCCAGCAGTTACGTTCCGGGACAGGGGAACAATGAGCAGTTCTTC. Translated, it gives CASSYVPGQGNNEQFF.

V and J are TRBV18 and TRBJ1-1; 8 bases line up with TRBD1. The V gene end was trimmed by 4 bases and the J gene end by 4 bases; junction bases not matched to a gene: 5. In germline, CDR1 is KGHSH, CDR2 LQKENI. The CDR3 runs 14 residues. Written as DNA, the CDR3 is TGTGCCAGCTCACAAGACAGGGGAGGCACTGAAGCTTTCTTT. Its protein is CASSQDRGGTEAFF.

The CDR3, as DNA: TGTGCCAGCAGTCCTATGGCTACTTATAGCAATCAGCCCCAGCATTTT. Its translation is CASSPMATYSNQPQHF. The V gene is TRBV6-6, the J gene TRBJ1-5; no reliable D call. Trimming took off 5 bases at V and 0 bases at J, with 14 bases between the two ends. The CDR3 has 16 amino acids. The germline V gene encodes CDR1 MNHNY and CDR2 SVGAGI (reference sequence).

The chain couples TRBV10-3 to TRBJ1-3; 10 bases agree with TRBD1. The J segment lost 0 bases and the V segment lost 5 bases, leaving 7 bases of the junction unmatched. The CDR3 has 17 residues. From germline, CDR1 is ENHRY and CDR2 SYGVKD. As DNA, the CDR3 is TGTGCCATCAGTAACTCGGACAGGGGGTTCTCTGGAAACACCATATATTTT. Translated: CAISNSDRGFSGNTIYF.

This clone was observed a single time. The chain is built from TRBV4-2 and TRBJ1-5, with TRBD1 matching 7 bases. Per the germline V gene, CDR1 is LGHNA and CDR2 is YNFKEQ. With 1 base clipped from V and 6 bases from J, the junction kept 12 bases outside the gene matches. The CDR3 is 17 amino acids. This chain's CDR3 is CASSQGVGTGVVQPQHF. The CDR3 DNA is TGTGCCAGCAGCCAAGGTGTAGGAACAGGGGTAGTTCAGCCCCAGCATTTT.

V gene TRBV6-4 combines with J gene TRBJ2-2, with TRBD2 as a possible D gene (5 bases). Trimming pared 2 bases from V and 0 bases from J, leaving 7 bases between. Germline CDR1 reads MRHNA; CDR2 reads SNTAGT. There are 15 residues in the CDR3. The CDR3 region is CASSDGSPNTGELFF. Written as DNA, the CDR3 is TGTGCCAGCAGTGACGGGAGCCCGAACACCGGGGAGCTGTTTTTT.

V usage is TRBV5-1 and J usage is TRBJ1-4, with 10 positions matching TRBD1. CDR1 and CDR2 (germline): SGHRS, YFSETQ. The junction had 2 bases not matched to a gene; V was cut back by 2 bases and J by 7 bases. The CDR3 runs 14 residues. The CDR3 sequence is CASSFGTGVEKLFF. The DNA of the CDR3 is TGCGCCAGCAGCTTCGGGACAGGGGTTGAAAAACTGTTTTTT.

The chain has TRBV4-1 and TRBJ1-2, with unresolved D. The CDR3 totals 14 residues. Trimming took off 0 bases at V and 3 bases at J, with 8 bases between the two ends. Germline V gives CDR1 MGHRA, CDR2 YSYEKL. CDR3 amino acids: CASSQEGFYYGYTF. The CDR3 DNA is TGCGCCAGCAGCCAAGAAGGGTTCTACTATGGCTACACCTTC.